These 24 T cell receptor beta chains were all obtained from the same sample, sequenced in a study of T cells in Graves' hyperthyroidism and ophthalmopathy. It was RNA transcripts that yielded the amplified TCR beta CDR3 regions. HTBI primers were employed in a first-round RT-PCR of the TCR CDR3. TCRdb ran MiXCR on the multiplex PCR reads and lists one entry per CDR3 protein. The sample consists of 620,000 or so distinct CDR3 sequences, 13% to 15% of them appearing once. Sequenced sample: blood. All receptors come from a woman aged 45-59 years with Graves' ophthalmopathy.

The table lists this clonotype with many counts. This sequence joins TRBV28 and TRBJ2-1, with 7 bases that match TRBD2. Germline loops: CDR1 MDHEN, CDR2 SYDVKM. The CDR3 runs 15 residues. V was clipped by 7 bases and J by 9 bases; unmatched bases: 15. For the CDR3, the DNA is TGTGCCAGCAACCACCGGGACTATGCTATCCTTGAGCAGTTCTTC. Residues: CASNHRDYAILEQFF.

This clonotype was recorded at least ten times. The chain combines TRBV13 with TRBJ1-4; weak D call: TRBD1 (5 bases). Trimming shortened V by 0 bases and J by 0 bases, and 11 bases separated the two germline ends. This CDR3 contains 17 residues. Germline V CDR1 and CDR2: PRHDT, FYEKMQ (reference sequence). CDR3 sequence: CASSLGRGAATNEKLFF. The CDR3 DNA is TGTGCCAGCAGCTTAGGCCGCGGGGCTGCAACTAATGAAAAACTGTTTTTT.

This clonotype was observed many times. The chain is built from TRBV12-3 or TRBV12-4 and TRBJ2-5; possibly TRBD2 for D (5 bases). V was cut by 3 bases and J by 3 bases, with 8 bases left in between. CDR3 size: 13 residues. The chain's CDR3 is CASSFPGKETQYF. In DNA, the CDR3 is TGTGCCAGCAGTTTTCCGGGAAAAGAGACCCAGTACTTC.

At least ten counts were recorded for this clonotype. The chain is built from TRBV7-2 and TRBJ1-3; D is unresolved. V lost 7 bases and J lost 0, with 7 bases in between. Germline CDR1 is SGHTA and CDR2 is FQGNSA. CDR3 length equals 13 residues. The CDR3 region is CASNPNSGNTIYF. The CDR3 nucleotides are TGTGCCAGCAATCCCAACTCTGGAAACACCATATATTTT. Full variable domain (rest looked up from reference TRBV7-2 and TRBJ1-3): GAGVSQSPSNKVTEKGKDVELRCDPISGHTALYWYRQSLGQGLEFLIYFQGNSAPDKSGLPSDRFSAERTGGSVSTLTIQRTQQEDSAVYLCASNPNSGNTIYFGEGSWLTVV.

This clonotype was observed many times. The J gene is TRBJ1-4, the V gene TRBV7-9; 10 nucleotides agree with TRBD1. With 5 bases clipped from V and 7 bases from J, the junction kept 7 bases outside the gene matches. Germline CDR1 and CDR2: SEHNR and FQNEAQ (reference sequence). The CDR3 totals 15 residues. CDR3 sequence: CASSPSTGGFEKLFF. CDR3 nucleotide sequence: TGTGCCAGCAGCCCGTCGACAGGGGGCTTTGAAAAACTGTTTTTT.

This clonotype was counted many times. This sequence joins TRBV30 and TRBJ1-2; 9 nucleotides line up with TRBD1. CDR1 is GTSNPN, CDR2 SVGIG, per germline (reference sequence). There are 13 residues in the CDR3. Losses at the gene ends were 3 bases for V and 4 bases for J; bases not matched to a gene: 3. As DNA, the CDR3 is TGTGCCTGGAGACAGGGGGCGTTCTATGGCTACACCTTC. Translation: CAWRQGAFYGYTF.

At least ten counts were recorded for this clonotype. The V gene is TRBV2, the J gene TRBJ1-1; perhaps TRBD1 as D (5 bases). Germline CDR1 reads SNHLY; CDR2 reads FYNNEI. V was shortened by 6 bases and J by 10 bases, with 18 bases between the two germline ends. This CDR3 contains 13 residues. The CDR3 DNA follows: TGTGCCAGCAGGGATACAGGTCGGCTCGGAGCTTTCTTT. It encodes CASRDTGRLGAFF.

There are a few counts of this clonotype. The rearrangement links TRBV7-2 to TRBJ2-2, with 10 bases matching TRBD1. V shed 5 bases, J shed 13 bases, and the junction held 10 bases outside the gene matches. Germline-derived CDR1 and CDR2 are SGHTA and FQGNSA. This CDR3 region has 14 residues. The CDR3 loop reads CASSPPWDRGGLFF. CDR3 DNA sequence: TGTGCCAGCAGCCCCCCCTGGGACAGGGGTGGGCTGTTTTTT.

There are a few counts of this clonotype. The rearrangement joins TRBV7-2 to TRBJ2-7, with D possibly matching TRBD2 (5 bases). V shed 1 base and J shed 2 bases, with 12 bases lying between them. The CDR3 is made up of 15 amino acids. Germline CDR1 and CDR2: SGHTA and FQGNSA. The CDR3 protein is CASSLGGRGTYEQYF. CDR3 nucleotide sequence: TGTGCCAGCAGCTTAGGGGGTCGGGGAACCTACGAGCAGTACTTC.

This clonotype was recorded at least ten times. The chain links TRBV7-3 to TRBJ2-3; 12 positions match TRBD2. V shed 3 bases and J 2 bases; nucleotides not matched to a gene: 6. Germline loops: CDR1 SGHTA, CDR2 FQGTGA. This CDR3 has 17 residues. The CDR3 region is CASSLTSGRWNTDTQYF. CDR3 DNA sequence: TGTGCCAGCAGCTTGACTAGCGGGAGATGGAACACAGATACGCAGTATTTT.

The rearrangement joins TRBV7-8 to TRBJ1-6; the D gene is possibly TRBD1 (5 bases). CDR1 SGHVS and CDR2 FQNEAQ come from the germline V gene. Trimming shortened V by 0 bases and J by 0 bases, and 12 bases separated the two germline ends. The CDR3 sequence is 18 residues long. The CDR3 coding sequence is TGTGCCAGCAGCTTAGCGGGCAGGGCAAGCTCCTATAATTCACCCCTCCACTTT. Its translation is CASSLAGRASSYNSPLHF.

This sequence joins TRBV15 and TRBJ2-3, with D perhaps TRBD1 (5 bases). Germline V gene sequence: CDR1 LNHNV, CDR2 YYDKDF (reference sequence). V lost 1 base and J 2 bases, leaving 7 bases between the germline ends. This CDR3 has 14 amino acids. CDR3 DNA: TGTGCCACCAGCAGAGGACAGCTCACAGATACGCAGTATTTT. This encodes CATSRGQLTDTQYF.

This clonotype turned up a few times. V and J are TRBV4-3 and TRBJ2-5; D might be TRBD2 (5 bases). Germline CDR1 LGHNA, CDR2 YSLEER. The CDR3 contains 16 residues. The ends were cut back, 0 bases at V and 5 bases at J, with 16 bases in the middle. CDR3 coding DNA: TGCGCCAGCAGCCAAGAATCCTACGAATCGGGGGAGACCCAGTACTTC. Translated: CASSQESYESGETQYF.

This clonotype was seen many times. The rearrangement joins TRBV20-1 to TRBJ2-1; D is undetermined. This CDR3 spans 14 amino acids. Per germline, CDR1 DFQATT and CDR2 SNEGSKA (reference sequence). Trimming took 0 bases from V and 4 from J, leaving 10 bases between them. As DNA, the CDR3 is TGCAGTGCTAGAGATCAGGCAAGATACAATGAGCAGTTCTTC. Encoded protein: CSARDQARYNEQFF.

The CDR3 protein is CASSSPQGHPGQETQYF. As DNA, the CDR3 is TGTGCCAGCAGTTCGCCACAAGGACACCCTGGGCAAGAGACCCAGTACTTC. This sequence joins TRBV27 and TRBJ2-5; TRBD1 might be the D (5 bases). V lost 4 bases and J 2 bases, leaving 20 bases between the germline ends. In germline, CDR1 is MNHEY, CDR2 SMNVEV (reference sequence). The CDR3 is 17 amino acids.

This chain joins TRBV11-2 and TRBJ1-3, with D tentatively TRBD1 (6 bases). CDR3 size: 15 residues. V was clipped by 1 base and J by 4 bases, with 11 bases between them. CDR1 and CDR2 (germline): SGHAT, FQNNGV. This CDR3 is CASSLVGQGGNTIYF. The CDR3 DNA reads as TGTGCCAGCAGCTTAGTCGGCCAGGGGGGAAACACCATATATTTT.

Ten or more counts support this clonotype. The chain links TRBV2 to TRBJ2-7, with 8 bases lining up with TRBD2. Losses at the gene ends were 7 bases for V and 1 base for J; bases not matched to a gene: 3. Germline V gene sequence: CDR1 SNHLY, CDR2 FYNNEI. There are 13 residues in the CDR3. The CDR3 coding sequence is TGTGCCAGCAAAAGCGGGAGTTCCTACGAGCAGTACTTC. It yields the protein CASKSGSSYEQYF.

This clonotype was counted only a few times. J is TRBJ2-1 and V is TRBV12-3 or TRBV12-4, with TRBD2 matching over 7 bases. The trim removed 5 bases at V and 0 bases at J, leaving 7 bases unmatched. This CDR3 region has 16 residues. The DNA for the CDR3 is TGTGCCAGCAGTCCACTAGCGCTGAGCTCCTACAATGAGCAGTTCTTC. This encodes CASSPLALSSYNEQFF.

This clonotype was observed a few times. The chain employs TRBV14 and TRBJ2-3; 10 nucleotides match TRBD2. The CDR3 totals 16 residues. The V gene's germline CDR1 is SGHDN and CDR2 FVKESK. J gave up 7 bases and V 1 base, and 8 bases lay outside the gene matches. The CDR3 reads CASSQGPSGSGYTQYF. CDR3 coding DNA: TGTGCCAGCAGCCAAGGTCCTAGCGGGAGTGGGTATACGCAGTATTTT.

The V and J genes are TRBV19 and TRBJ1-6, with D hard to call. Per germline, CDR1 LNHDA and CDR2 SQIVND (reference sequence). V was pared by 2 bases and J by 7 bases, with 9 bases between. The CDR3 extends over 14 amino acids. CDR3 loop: CASSIREPNSPLHF. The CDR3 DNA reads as TGTGCCAGTAGTATAAGGGAGCCGAATTCACCCCTCCACTTT.

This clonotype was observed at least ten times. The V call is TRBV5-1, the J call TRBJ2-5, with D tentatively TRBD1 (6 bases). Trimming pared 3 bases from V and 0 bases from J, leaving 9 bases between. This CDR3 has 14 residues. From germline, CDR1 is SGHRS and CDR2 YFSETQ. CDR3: CASSSDRNQETQYF. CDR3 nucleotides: TGCGCCAGCAGCTCGGACAGAAACCAAGAGACCCAGTACTTC.

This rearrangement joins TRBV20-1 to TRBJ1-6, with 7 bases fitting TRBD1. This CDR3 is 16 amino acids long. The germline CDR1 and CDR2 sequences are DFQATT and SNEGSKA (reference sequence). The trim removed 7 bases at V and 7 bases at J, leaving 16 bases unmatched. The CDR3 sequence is CSVTKPPGQWNSPLHF. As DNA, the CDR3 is TGCAGTGTTACCAAACCACCGGGACAGTGGAATTCACCCCTCCACTTT.

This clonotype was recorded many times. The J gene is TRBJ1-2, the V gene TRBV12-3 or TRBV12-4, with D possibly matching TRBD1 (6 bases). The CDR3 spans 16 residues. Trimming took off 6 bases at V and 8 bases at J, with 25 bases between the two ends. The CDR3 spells CASSSPGLGGALGYTF. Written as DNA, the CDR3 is TGTGCCAGCAGCTCTCCTGGGTTGGGGGGGGCGTTAGGCTACACCTTC.

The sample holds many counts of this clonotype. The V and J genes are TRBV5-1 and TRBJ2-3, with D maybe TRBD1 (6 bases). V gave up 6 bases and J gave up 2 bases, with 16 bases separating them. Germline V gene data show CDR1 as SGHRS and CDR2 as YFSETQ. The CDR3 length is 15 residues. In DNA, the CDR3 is TGCGCCAGCAACCGCGTGAGACAGGACACAGATACGCAGTATTTT. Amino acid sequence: CASNRVRQDTDTQYF.